Below, 29 T cell receptor beta chains from the same sample are listed, as sequenced in a study of T cells in Graves' hyperthyroidism and ophthalmopathy. Amplification of TCR beta CDR3 regions used RNA as the template. TCR CDR3 underwent first-round RT-PCR with the HTBI primer set. TCRdb reprocessed the multiplex PCR reads via MiXCR and lists one record per CDR3 protein. This table holds about 640,000 distinct CDR3 sequences, roughly 20% found once. The sequenced material came from blood. The source of these receptors is a young man with Graves' ophthalmopathy.

This clonotype was detected a few times. This sequence joins TRBV5-5 and TRBJ2-1; D is unresolved. Trimming stripped 2 bases from V and 10 bases from J, with 16 bases between. The CDR3 runs 14 residues. The V gene's germline CDR1 is SGHKS and CDR2 YYEKEE (reference sequence). Written as DNA, the CDR3 is TGTGCCAGCAGCTTTTCGGACCCGGCGTGGGAGCAGTTCTTC. Translated: CASSFSDPAWEQFF. The full variable domain, its missing parts supplied by reference TRBV5-5 and TRBJ2-1, is DAGVTQSPTHLIKTRGQQVTLRCSPISGHKSVSWYQQVLGQGPQFIFQYYEKEERGRGNFPDRFSARQFPNYSSELNVNALLLGDSALYLCASSFSDPAWEQFFGPGTRLTVL.

The V and J genes are TRBV29-1 and TRBJ1-1; weak D call: TRBD1 (5 bases). CDR1 and CDR2 from the germline V gene are SQVTM and ANQGSEA. The CDR3 consists of 12 residues. Deletions cut 6 bases from V and 0 bases from J, with 8 bases between. The CDR3 sequence: CSVGGMNTEAFF. DNA of the CDR3: TGCAGCGTGGGGGGTATGAACACTGAAGCTTTCTTT.

The chain is built from TRBV29-1 and TRBJ2-7; 12 bases are shared with TRBD2. This CDR3 is built from 15 residues. In germline, CDR1 is SQVTM, CDR2 ANQGSEA. After removal of 3 bases from V and 2 bases from J, the junction contained 5 bases not matched to a gene. This chain's CDR3 is CSVDVLAGGAYEQYF. The CDR3 bases are TGCAGCGTTGACGTACTAGCGGGAGGTGCCTACGAGCAGTACTTC.

This clonotype has at least ten counts. This chain connects TRBV24-1 to TRBJ1-1; maybe TRBD1 (6 bases). The V and J ends lost 4 bases and 3 bases respectively, with 14 bases between them. The germline V gene has CDR1 KGHDR and CDR2 SFDVKD. This CDR3 has 15 residues. CDR3 nucleotides: TGTGCCACCAGTGAATCGGGCAGGGGCGACACTGAAGCTTTCTTT. Its protein product is CATSESGRGDTEAFF.

This clonotype was seen only a few times. The chain recombines TRBV6-1 with TRBJ2-2; the D is unclear. Germline-derived CDR1 and CDR2 are MNHNS and SASEGT. CDR3 size: 14 residues. V dropped 6 bases and J dropped 3 bases, with 11 bases sitting between them. The DNA for the CDR3 is TGTGCCAGCAGCACCGACTGGTACACCGGGGAGCTGTTTTTT. Encoded protein: CASSTDWYTGELFF.

This clonotype was recorded at least ten times. This chain connects TRBV3-1 to TRBJ2-1; D ambiguous. The CDR3 has 12 residues. Germline CDR1 reads LGHDT; CDR2 reads YNNKEL (reference sequence). Trimming took 2 bases from V and 5 from J, leaving 4 bases between them. CDR3: CASSQRDNEQFF. CDR3 DNA: TGTGCCAGCAGCCAAAGGGACAATGAGCAGTTCTTC.

This clonotype was counted many times. This rearrangement joins TRBV12-3 or TRBV12-4 to TRBJ1-4; D is undetermined. This CDR3 contains 16 residues. V lost 3 bases and J lost 2, with 13 bases in between. CDR3: CASSLQPGRTNEKLFF. The CDR3 DNA sequence: TGTGCCAGCAGTTTGCAACCCGGCAGGACTAATGAAAAACTGTTTTTT.

This clonotype was seen ten or more times. The CDR3 region is CAWSLGSIQETQYF. The CDR3 DNA sequence: TGTGCCTGGAGTCTCGGTTCGATCCAAGAGACCCAGTACTTC. This sequence joins TRBV30 and TRBJ2-5; D gene uncertain. CDR1 is GTSNPN and CDR2 is SVGIG in the germline V gene (reference sequence). The CDR3 length is 14 residues. Trimming took off 2 bases at V and 1 base at J, with 11 bases between the two ends.

The chain employs TRBV20-1 and TRBJ2-4, with 8 bases aligning to TRBD1. CDR3 length: 16 amino acids. CDR1 is DFQATT and CDR2 is SNEGSKA in the germline V gene (reference sequence). J lost 0 bases, V lost 6 bases, and 10 bases had no gene match. The CDR3 bases are TGCAGTGCCAAGGGACAGGAGAAACTAGCCAAAAACATTCAGTACTTC. Its translation: CSAKGQEKLAKNIQYF.

The rearrangement uses TRBV19 and TRBJ1-1, with D possibly being TRBD1 (5 bases). Germline V gene sequence: CDR1 LNHDA, CDR2 SQIVND (reference sequence). V dropped 3 bases and J dropped 5 bases, with 13 bases sitting between them. The CDR3 is 14 amino acids. CDR3 sequence (DNA): TGTGCCAGTAGTATGCCGAGGGGACGGACTGAAGCTTTCTTT. Protein product: CASSMPRGRTEAFF.

This clonotype turned up a few times. This chain joins TRBV2 and TRBJ2-7; perhaps D is TRBD1 or TRBD2 (6 bases each). Trimming stripped 1 base from V and 0 bases from J, with 19 bases between. Germline V gene sequence: CDR1 SNHLY, CDR2 FYNNEI. CDR3 length: 18 amino acids. The CDR3 bases are TGTGCCAGCAGTGAAGATTTGGCAGGGGAGGCGTACTCCTACGAGCAGTACTTC. Protein product: CASSEDLAGEAYSYEQYF. The whole variable domain, remainder taken from reference TRBV2 and TRBJ2-7, is EPEVTQTPSHQVTQMGQEVILRCVPISNHLYFYWYRQILGQKVEFLVSFYNNEISEKSEIFDDQFSVERPDGSNFTLKIRSTKLEDSAMYFCASSEDLAGEAYSYEQYFGPGTRLTVT.

The sample holds many counts of this clonotype. V usage is TRBV28 and J usage is TRBJ1-1, with a weak D call TRBD1 (5 bases). V lost 10 bases and J lost 1, with 16 bases in between. The CDR3 loop spans 14 amino acids. CDR1 is MDHEN, CDR2 SYDVKM, per germline. The CDR3: CATNLGVGNTEAFF. In nucleotides, the CDR3 is TGTGCCACCAACTTGGGGGTAGGGAACACTGAAGCTTTCTTT.

This clonotype was counted between two and nine times. V usage is TRBV11-2 and J usage is TRBJ2-5; D unresolved. Germline V gene data show CDR1 as SGHAT and CDR2 as FQNNGV. V was clipped by 2 bases and J by 1 base, with 8 bases between them. This CDR3 has 14 residues. CDR3 sequence (DNA): TGTGCCAGCAGCTTAATAAGGGCCCAAGAGACCCAGTACTTC. Encoded protein: CASSLIRAQETQYF.

In the case of this clonotype: Being one base from a much bigger clone, this may be a read error. The V call is TRBV27, the J call TRBJ1-1; D uncertain. Trimming removed 4 bases at V and 7 bases at J, with 13 bases between. Germline CDR1 MNHEY, CDR2 SMNVEV (reference sequence). This CDR3 is 13 amino acids long. The CDR3 protein is CASSSPPRGEAFF. Written as DNA, the CDR3 is TGTGCCAGCAGTTCCCCCCCTCGGGGTGAAGCTTTCTTT.

This chain joins TRBV20-1 and TRBJ2-3; TRBD2 aligns across 7 bases. From germline, CDR1 is DFQATT and CDR2 SNEGSKA (reference sequence). With V trimmed by 3 bases and J by 1 base, 4 bases remained unmatched. The CDR3 runs 14 residues. CDR3 bases: TGCAGTGCTAGCGGGAGCGGGGGCACAGATACGCAGTATTTT. It yields the protein CSASGSGGTDTQYF.

Many counts were recorded for this clonotype. The J gene is TRBJ2-2, the V gene TRBV30, with D possibly being TRBD1 (5 bases). The germline gives CDR1 GTSNPN, CDR2 SVGIG (reference sequence). This CDR3 has 16 amino acids. Trimming pared 1 base from V and 0 bases from J, leaving 12 bases between. CDR3 protein: CAWSAPDTANTGELFF. The DNA for the CDR3 is TGTGCCTGGAGTGCCCCGGACACAGCGAACACCGGGGAGCTGTTTTTT.

The sample holds a few counts of this clonotype. The junction shows a germline mismatch at one end, possibly a read error. V gene TRBV4-1 combines with J gene TRBJ2-1; D gene unclear. The length of the CDR3 is 15 residues. CDR1 is MGHRA and CDR2 is YSYEKL in the germline V gene. CDR3 nucleotides: TGCGCCAGCAGCCAGGGAAGCCCGCGATACAGTGAGCAGTTCTTC. Encoded protein: CASSQGSPRYSEQFF.

This clonotype was detected many times. The chain combines TRBV18 with TRBJ1-1; 8 bases line up with TRBD1. CDR3 length: 16 amino acids. Trimming took 3 bases from V and 4 from J; bases not matched to a gene: 10. Germline loops: CDR1 KGHSH, CDR2 LQKENI. The chain's CDR3 is CASSPRTGQGSTEAFF. Here the CDR3 DNA reads TGTGCCAGCTCACCCCGAACAGGACAGGGAAGCACTGAAGCTTTCTTT.

This clonotype was seen a few times. The V call is TRBV19, the J call TRBJ2-1, with D unclear. The CDR3 runs 12 residues. Germline CDR1 LNHDA, CDR2 SQIVND (reference sequence). V shed 6 bases and J shed 4 bases, with 7 bases lying between them. The CDR3 sequence: CASSHLYNEQFF. The CDR3 nucleotides read TGTGCCAGTAGCCACCTTTACAATGAGCAGTTCTTC. The full variable domain, completed using reference TRBV19 and TRBJ2-1, is DGGITQSPKYLFRKEGQNVTLSCEQNLNHDAMYWYRQDPGQGLRLIYYSQIVNDFQKGDIAEGYSVSREKKESFPLTVTSAQKNPTAFYLCASSHLYNEQFFGPGTRLTVL.

The table lists this clonotype with many counts. The chain couples TRBV27 to TRBJ1-1, with D unclear. Germline CDR1 and CDR2: MNHEY and SMNVEV (reference sequence). V was pared by 6 bases and J by 1 base, with 12 bases between. The CDR3 covers 14 residues. The CDR3 region is CASRTVMGNTEAFF. CDR3 nucleotide sequence: TGTGCCAGCAGGACCGTCATGGGGAACACTGAAGCTTTCTTT.

Comment on this clonotype: This may come from a read error, since a much larger clone is one base off. J is TRBJ2-3 and V is TRBV28; 12 bases align to TRBD2. Germline V gene data show CDR1 as MDHEN and CDR2 as SYDVKM. After removal of 5 bases from V and 4 bases from J, the junction contained 7 bases not matched to a gene. The CDR3 has 16 amino acids. The CDR3 is CASSRASGRVPDTQYF. In DNA, the CDR3 is TGTGCCAGCAGTAGGGCTAGCGGGAGGGTCCCAGATACGCAGTATTTT.

The sample holds a few counts of this clonotype. The V call is TRBV19, the J call TRBJ2-4, with 7 bases aligning to TRBD1. V shed 10 bases, J shed 6 bases, and the junction held 12 bases outside the gene matches. Per the germline V gene, CDR1 is LNHDA and CDR2 is SQIVND (reference sequence). CDR3 length: 14 residues. The CDR3 loop is CATQTGSVGNIQYF. The CDR3 DNA follows: TGTGCCACCCAGACAGGGAGTGTAGGAAACATTCAGTACTTC. The full variable domain, its missing parts supplied by reference TRBV19 and TRBJ2-4, is DGGITQSPKYLFRKEGQNVTLSCEQNLNHDAMYWYRQDPGQGLRLIYYSQIVNDFQKGDIAEGYSVSREKKESFPLTVTSAQKNPTAFYLCATQTGSVGNIQYFGAGTRLSVL.

This rearrangement joins TRBV19 to TRBJ2-3; 8 bases match TRBD2. V dropped 3 bases and J dropped 2; count of bases not matched to a gene: 4. CDR3 length: 15 amino acids. CDR1 is LNHDA, CDR2 SQIVND, per germline (reference sequence). The CDR3 bases are TGTGCCAGTAGTATTCCGGGAGGGATCACAGATACGCAGTATTTT. This encodes CASSIPGGITDTQYF.

This clonotype was seen a handful of times. The chain recombines TRBV27 with TRBJ2-7; maybe TRBD1 (5 bases). Germline V CDR1 and CDR2: MNHEY, SMNVEV (reference sequence). This CDR3 is built from 15 residues. V was shortened by 4 bases and J by 3 bases, with 16 bases between the two germline ends. The CDR3 here is CASSYGREVSYEQYF. Written as DNA, the CDR3 is TGTGCCAGCAGTTACGGCAGGGAAGTAAGCTACGAGCAGTACTTC.

This clonotype was recorded a few times. The chain joins TRBV6-5 to TRBJ2-7; D ambiguous. CDR3 length: 15 residues. In germline, CDR1 is MNHEY, CDR2 SVGAGI. Trimming pared 0 bases from V and 5 bases from J, leaving 14 bases between. CDR3 in DNA: TGTGCCAGCAGTTACTCAAGCCTAGTGGCCGACGAGCAGTACTTC. It encodes CASSYSSLVADEQYF.

This clonotype occurred many times. The chain recombines TRBV7-2 with TRBJ1-1; 8 bases map to TRBD1. V was clipped by 5 bases and J by 1 base; unmatched bases: 6. CDR1 is SGHTA, CDR2 FQGNSA, per germline. This CDR3 has 15 amino acids. CDR3 sequence (DNA): TGTGCCAGCAGCGCACCCGGGACAGGGAACACTGAAGCTTTCTTT. This translates into CASSAPGTGNTEAFF.

The J gene is TRBJ2-7, the V gene TRBV20-1; D not resolved. CDR1 and CDR2 from the germline V gene are DFQATT and SNEGSKA (reference sequence). Trimming cost V 1 base and J 0 bases, with 16 bases left between them. The CDR3 consists of 16 residues. The CDR3 is CSARGGATQFSYEQYF. The CDR3 DNA follows: TGCAGTGCTAGAGGAGGAGCTACCCAATTCTCCTACGAGCAGTACTTC.

The chain carries TRBV5-1 and TRBJ1-3; 7 nucleotides line up with TRBD1. The trim removed 4 bases at V and 0 bases at J, leaving 7 bases unmatched. CDR1 SGHRS and CDR2 YFSETQ come from the germline V gene. CDR3 size: 16 residues. CDR3 DNA: TGCGCCAGCAGCAGCGGACAGGAACACTCTGGAAACACCATATATTTT. It is translated as CASSSGQEHSGNTIYF.

This chain joins TRBV29-1 and TRBJ2-1; D gene unclear. Germline CDR1 SQVTM, CDR2 ANQGSEA. The ends were cut back, 7 bases at V and 10 bases at J, with 20 bases in the middle. The CDR3 totals 13 residues. CDR3 nucleotide sequence: TGCAGCGGCCGGACCGCTATCGCCGGGGAGCAGTTCTTC. Its protein product is CSGRTAIAGEQFF.